This entry lists 19 T cell receptor beta chains sequenced from one sample in a study of cytomegalovirus exposure and HLA in healthy donors. The PCR was carried out with 60 Vbeta primers and 13 Jbeta primers. Only in-frame clones appear in the TCRdb table, and some are missing; sequencing was by immunoSEQ multiplex PCR. The sample carries around 120,000 clones, approximately 76% recorded once. Material: PBMCs. The receptors were sampled from a man aged 55 to 70 in good health and CMV-seropositive.

The chain recombines TRBV5-4 with TRBJ1-4, with D hard to call. The V end was cut by 0 bases, the J end by 5 bases, with 5 bases between. Per germline, CDR1 SGHNT and CDR2 YYREEE (reference sequence). The CDR3 contains 13 residues. CDR3 in DNA: TGTGCCAGCAGCTTGGGAGGCAATGAAAAACTGTTTTTT. Amino acid sequence: CASSLGGNEKLFF.

The chain employs TRBV11-2 and TRBJ2-1; TRBD2 might be the D (5 bases). The CDR3 has 14 residues. V was trimmed by 1 base and J by 5 bases, leaving 9 bases between them. Looked up from germline, CDR1 is SGHAT and CDR2 is FQNNGV. The CDR3 nucleotides read TGTGCCAGCAGCTTAGCTAGCCCAAACAATGAGCAGTTCTTC. Amino acids: CASSLASPNNEQFF. Full variable domain (outside the CDR3, taken from reference TRBV11-2 and TRBJ2-1): EAGVAQSPRYKIIEKRQSVAFWCNPISGHATLYWYQQILGQGPKLLIQFQNNGVVDDSQLPKDRFSAERLKGVDSTLKIQPAKLEDSAVYLCASSLASPNNEQFFGPGTRLTVL.

V and J are TRBV5-5 and TRBJ1-2, with unresolved D. The V gene lost 4 bases and the J gene lost 7 bases, with 20 bases spanning the gap. The CDR3 totals 15 residues. From germline, CDR1 is SGHKS and CDR2 YYEKEE (reference sequence). DNA of the CDR3: TGTGCCAGCAGCCCCCCCGGCGGAGGAATTGGTGGCTACACCTTC. Its translation: CASSPPGGGIGGYTF.

V gene TRBV27 combines with J gene TRBJ2-7, with TRBD2 matching over 8 bases. V dropped 5 bases and J dropped 4; count of bases not matched to a gene: 13. Germline CDR1 MNHEY, CDR2 SMNVEV (reference sequence). This CDR3 has 16 amino acids. This CDR3 is CASSPSPAGVSYEQYF. The CDR3 DNA follows: TGTGCCAGCAGTCCTTCTCCAGCGGGAGTGTCGTACGAGCAGTACTTC.

The J gene is TRBJ2-3, the V gene TRBV6-1; 9 bases match TRBD2. With V trimmed by 2 bases and J by 5 bases, 11 bases remained unmatched. CDR1 MNHNS and CDR2 SASEGT come from the germline V gene. This CDR3 contains 17 residues. CDR3 bases: TGTGCCAGCAGTGAACGGAAGCGGGGGGCCCCCGTAGATACGCAGTATTTT. Its protein is CASSERKRGAPVDTQYF.

The J gene is TRBJ1-3, the V gene TRBV7-9; unclear D gene. V was shortened by 0 bases and J by 0 bases, with 12 bases between the two germline ends. Germline-derived CDR1 and CDR2 are SEHNR and FQNEAQ (reference sequence). The CDR3 consists of 17 residues. The CDR3 DNA follows: TGTGCCAGCAGCTTAGCGCGGCATCAGAGCTCTGGAAACACCATATATTTT. It yields the protein CASSLARHQSSGNTIYF. The full variable domain, rest sourced from reference TRBV7-9 and TRBJ1-3, is DTGVSQNPRHKITKRGQNVTFRCDPISEHNRLYWYRQTLGQGPEFLTYFQNEAQLEKSRLLSDRFSAERPKGSFSTLEIQRTEQGDSAMYLCASSLARHQSSGNTIYFGEGSWLTVV.

This clone appeared once. The chain joins TRBV19 to TRBJ1-1; D is unclear. The CDR3 runs 18 residues. Germline CDR1 and CDR2: LNHDA and SQIVND (reference sequence). Trimming took off 4 bases at V and 1 base at J, with 22 bases between the two ends. Written as DNA, the CDR3 is TGTGCCAGTAGTACCCTCCGGCGCACATTAGCGGGGAACACTGAAGCTTTCTTT. Its protein product is CASSTLRRTLAGNTEAFF.

This chain connects TRBV2 to TRBJ1-2; D remains ambiguous. The CDR3 contains 13 residues. The germline CDR1 and CDR2 sequences are SNHLY and FYNNEI. With 1 base removed from V and 13 bases from J, the gap between germline ends came to 16 bases. DNA for the CDR3: TGTGCCAGCAGTGAAGTTGCCAGGTCGCACCGCACCTTC. It is translated as CASSEVARSHRTF.

CDR3 nucleotide sequence: TGTGCCAGGGGGGACAGGGAACCCCCTACACCCTATGGCTACACCTTC. This translates into CARGDREPPTPYGYTF. The chain has TRBV6-8 and TRBJ1-2; 9 bases map to TRBD1. This CDR3 region has 16 residues. The V gene end was trimmed by 9 bases and the J gene end by 4 bases; junction bases not matched to a gene: 15. CDR1 and CDR2 (germline): MNHGY, SAAAGT.

This clone has only a few counts. This chain joins TRBV4-1 and TRBJ2-5, with 11 positions matching TRBD2. The germline V gene encodes CDR1 MGHRA and CDR2 YSYEKL. V was pared by 1 base and J by 4 bases, with 2 bases of the junction left unmatched. The CDR3 contains 15 residues. CDR3 in DNA: TGCGCCAGCAGCCAAGGTAGCGGGGGGGTAGAGACCCAGTACTTC. The encoded protein is CASSQGSGGVETQYF.

V gene TRBV6-1 combines with J gene TRBJ1-2, with D tentatively TRBD1 (6 bases). The CDR3 consists of 12 residues. Germline V gene lookup returns CDR1 MNHNS and CDR2 SASEGT. The V end was cut by 3 bases, the J end by 5 bases, with 7 bases between. CDR3: CASSDRGYGYTF. CDR3 DNA sequence: TGTGCCAGCAGTGACAGGGGATATGGCTACACCTTC.

This rearrangement joins TRBV5-1 to TRBJ1-1; D call uncertain. The CDR3 is made up of 13 amino acids. With 0 bases removed from V and 5 bases from J, the gap between germline ends came to 8 bases. Germline V gene lookup returns CDR1 SGHRS and CDR2 YFSETQ. CDR3 nucleotide sequence: TGCGCCAGCAGCTTGGCGGCGGAAACTGAAGCTTTCTTT. It translates to CASSLAAETEAFF.

J is TRBJ2-1 and V is TRBV7-2; tentative D call: TRBD1 (7 bases). The V end lost 1 base, the J end lost 10 bases, and 11 bases lay between the germline ends. The CDR3 is 13 amino acids. In germline, CDR1 is SGHTA, CDR2 FQGNSA. The CDR3 sequence: CASSLDAGGEQFF. The DNA of the CDR3 is TGTGCCAGCAGCTTAGACGCAGGGGGGGAGCAGTTCTTC.

This chain connects TRBV11-2 to TRBJ2-5, with 7 bases fitting TRBD1. The germline gives CDR1 SGHAT, CDR2 FQNNGV. This CDR3 comprises 16 residues. Losses at the gene ends were 4 bases for V and 5 bases for J; bases not matched to a gene: 13. The CDR3 nucleotides are TGTGCCAGCAGCTCTTGGACAGGTCTCCCGTCGGAGACCCAGTACTTC. Amino acids: CASSSWTGLPSETQYF.

The rearrangement uses TRBV27 and TRBJ2-4; TRBD2 agrees at 14 bases. The CDR3 contains 15 residues. V was clipped by 6 bases and J by 6 bases; unmatched bases: 4. The germline CDR1 and CDR2 sequences are MNHEY and SMNVEV (reference sequence). CDR3 sequence reads: CASRGLAGVINIQYF. Written as DNA, the CDR3 is TGTGCCAGCAGGGGACTAGCGGGAGTGATAAACATTCAGTACTTC.

J is TRBJ2-5 and V is TRBV9, with 7 bases lining up with TRBD1. This CDR3 is 14 amino acids long. Germline CDR1 reads SGDLS; CDR2 reads YYNGEE. Germline trimming cut 0 bases from V and 7 bases from J; bases unmatched to any gene: 6. CDR3 DNA sequence: TGTGCCAGCAGCGTAGGGACAGGCCCCGGGACCCAGTACTTC. It yields the protein CASSVGTGPGTQYF.

The rearrangement uses TRBV19 and TRBJ1-1; 7 bases align to TRBD1. After removal of 3 bases from V and 0 bases from J, the junction contained 4 bases not matched to a gene. CDR1 LNHDA and CDR2 SQIVND come from the germline V gene (reference sequence). The CDR3 is 15 residues long. CDR3 in DNA: TGTGCCAGTAGTATTGGGGGACAGTTGAACACTGAAGCTTTCTTT. This translates into CASSIGGQLNTEAFF.

The chain has TRBV28 and TRBJ1-2; 11 nucleotides align to TRBD1. This CDR3 region has 18 residues. V shed 6 bases and J 3 bases; nucleotides not matched to a gene: 15. Germline V gene data show CDR1 as MDHEN and CDR2 as SYDVKM. This CDR3 reads CASSSPTGTGGPHYGYTF. In DNA form, the CDR3 reads TGTGCCAGCAGCTCACCGACCGGGACAGGGGGGCCACACTATGGCTACACCTTC.

There are a few counts of this clone. The chain links TRBV21-1 to TRBJ2-7; TRBD1 was called by the table and not checked on the DNA. TRBV21-1 is a listed pseudogene. CDR3 length: 13 residues. The CDR3 DNA is TGTGCCAGCAGCGGACAGGGTTCCTACGAGCAGTACTTC. Protein product: CASSGQGSYEQYF.